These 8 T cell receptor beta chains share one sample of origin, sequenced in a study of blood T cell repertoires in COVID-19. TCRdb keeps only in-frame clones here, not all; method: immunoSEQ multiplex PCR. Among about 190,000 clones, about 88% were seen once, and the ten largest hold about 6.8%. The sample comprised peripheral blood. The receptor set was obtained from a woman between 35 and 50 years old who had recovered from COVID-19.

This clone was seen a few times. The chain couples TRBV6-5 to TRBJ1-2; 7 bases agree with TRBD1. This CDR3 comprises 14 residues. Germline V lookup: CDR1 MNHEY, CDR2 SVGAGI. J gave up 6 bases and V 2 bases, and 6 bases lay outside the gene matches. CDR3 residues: CASSYRQGVDGYTF. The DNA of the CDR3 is TGTGCCAGCAGTTACCGGCAGGGGGTTGATGGCTACACCTTC.

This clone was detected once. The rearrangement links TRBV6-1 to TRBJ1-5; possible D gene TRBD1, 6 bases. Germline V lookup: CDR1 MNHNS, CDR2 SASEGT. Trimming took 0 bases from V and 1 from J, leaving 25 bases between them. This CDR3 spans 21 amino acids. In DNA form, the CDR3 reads TGTGCCAGCAGTGAAGCGCTGCCAGGGCAGGGGCGAAAAGCGAGCAATCAGCCCCAGCATTTT. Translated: CASSEALPGQGRKASNQPQHF.

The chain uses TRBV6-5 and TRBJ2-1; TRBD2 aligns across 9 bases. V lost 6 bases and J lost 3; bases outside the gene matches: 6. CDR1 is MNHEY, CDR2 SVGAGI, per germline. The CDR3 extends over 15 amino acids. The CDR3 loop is CASRETSGVYNEQFF. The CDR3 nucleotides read TGTGCCAGCAGGGAGACTAGCGGCGTCTACAATGAGCAGTTCTTC.

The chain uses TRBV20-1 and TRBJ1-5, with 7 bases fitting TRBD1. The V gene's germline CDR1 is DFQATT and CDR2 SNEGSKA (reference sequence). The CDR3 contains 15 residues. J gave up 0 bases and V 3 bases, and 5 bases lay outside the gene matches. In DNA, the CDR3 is TGCAGTGCTAGTTATCCAGGGGGTAGCAATCAGCCCCAGCATTTT. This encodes CSASYPGGSNQPQHF.

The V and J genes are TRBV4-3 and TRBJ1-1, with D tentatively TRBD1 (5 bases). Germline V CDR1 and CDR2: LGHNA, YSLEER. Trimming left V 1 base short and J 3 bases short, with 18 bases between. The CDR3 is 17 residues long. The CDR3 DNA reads TGCGCCAGCAGCCAAGTCTTATCTTCGGGGGGTGACACTGAAGCTTTCTTT. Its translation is CASSQVLSSGGDTEAFF.

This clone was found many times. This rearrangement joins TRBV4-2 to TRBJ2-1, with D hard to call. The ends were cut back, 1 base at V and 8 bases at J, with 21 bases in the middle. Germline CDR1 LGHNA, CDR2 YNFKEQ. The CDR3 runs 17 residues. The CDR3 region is CASSQGTVGSGGDEQFF. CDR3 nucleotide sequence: TGTGCCAGCAGCCAAGGTACCGTCGGGTCGGGTGGCGATGAGCAGTTCTTC.

The CDR3 spells CASSLGSRNEQFF. CDR3 coding DNA: TGCGCCAGCAGCTTGGGGAGTCGGAATGAGCAGTTCTTC. V is TRBV5-1 and J is TRBJ2-1, with unresolved D. Trimming pared 0 bases from V and 7 bases from J, leaving 8 bases between. Germline CDR1 is SGHRS and CDR2 is YFSETQ. The CDR3 sequence is 13 residues long.

CDR3: CASSYKGLGTEAFF. In DNA, the CDR3 is TGTGCCAGCAGTTATAAGGGGTTAGGCACTGAAGCTTTCTTT. The J gene is TRBJ1-1, the V gene TRBV6-5, with D maybe TRBD1 (5 bases). The CDR3 runs to 14 residues. V was pared by 3 bases and J by 4 bases, with 12 bases between. Germline CDR1 and CDR2: MNHEY and SVGAGI.